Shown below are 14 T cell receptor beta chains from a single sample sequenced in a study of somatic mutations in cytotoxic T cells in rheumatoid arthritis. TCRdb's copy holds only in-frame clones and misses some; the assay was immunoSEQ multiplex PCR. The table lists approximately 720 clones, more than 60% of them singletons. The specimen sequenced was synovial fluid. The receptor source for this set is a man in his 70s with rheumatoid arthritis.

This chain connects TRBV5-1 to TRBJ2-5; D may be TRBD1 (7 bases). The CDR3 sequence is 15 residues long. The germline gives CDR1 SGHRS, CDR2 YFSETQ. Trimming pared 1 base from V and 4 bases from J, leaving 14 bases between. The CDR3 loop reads CASSLWGQGGETQYF. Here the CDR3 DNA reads TGCGCCAGCAGCTTGTGGGGGCAGGGGGGAGAGACCCAGTACTTC.

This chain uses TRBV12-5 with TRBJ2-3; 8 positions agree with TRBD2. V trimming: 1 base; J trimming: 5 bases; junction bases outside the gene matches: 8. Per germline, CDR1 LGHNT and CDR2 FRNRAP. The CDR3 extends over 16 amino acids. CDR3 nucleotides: TGTGCTAGTGGTTTGGCAACGGGAGGGCCGGTAGATACGCAGTATTTT. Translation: CASGLATGGPVDTQYF.

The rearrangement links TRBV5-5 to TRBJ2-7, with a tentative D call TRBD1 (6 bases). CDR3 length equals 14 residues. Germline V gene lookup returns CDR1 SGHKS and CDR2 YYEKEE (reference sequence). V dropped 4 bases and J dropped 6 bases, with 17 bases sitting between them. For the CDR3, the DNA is TGTGCCAGCAGCGTGGGAATGGGGGCTGGCGAGCAGTACTTC. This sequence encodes CASSVGMGAGEQYF.

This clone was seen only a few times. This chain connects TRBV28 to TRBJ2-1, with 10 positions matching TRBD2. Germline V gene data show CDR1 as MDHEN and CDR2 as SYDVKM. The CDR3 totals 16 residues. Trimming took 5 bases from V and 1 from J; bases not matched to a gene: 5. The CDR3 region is CASSGWTSGSYNEQFF. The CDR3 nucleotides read TGTGCCAGCAGTGGATGGACTAGCGGATCCTACAATGAGCAGTTCTTC.

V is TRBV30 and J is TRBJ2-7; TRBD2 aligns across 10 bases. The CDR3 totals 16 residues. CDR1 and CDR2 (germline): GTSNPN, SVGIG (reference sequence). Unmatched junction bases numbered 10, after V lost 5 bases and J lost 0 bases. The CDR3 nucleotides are TGTGCCTGGTCCTCTTTTAGCGGGAGGACCTCCTACGAGCAGTACTTC. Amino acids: CAWSSFSGRTSYEQYF.

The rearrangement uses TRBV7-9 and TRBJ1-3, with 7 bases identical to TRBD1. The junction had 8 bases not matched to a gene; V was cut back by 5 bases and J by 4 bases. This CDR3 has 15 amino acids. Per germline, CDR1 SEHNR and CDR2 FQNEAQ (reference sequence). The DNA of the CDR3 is TGTGCCAGCAGCCCCCCGACGGGACAGGGAAACACCATATATTTT. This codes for CASSPPTGQGNTIYF.

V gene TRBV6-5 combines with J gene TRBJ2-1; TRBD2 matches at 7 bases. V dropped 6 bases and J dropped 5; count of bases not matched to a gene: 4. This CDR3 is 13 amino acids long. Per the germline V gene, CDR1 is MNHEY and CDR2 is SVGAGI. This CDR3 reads CASSQRGDNEQFF. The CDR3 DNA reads TGTGCCAGCAGCCAACGGGGGGACAATGAGCAGTTCTTC.

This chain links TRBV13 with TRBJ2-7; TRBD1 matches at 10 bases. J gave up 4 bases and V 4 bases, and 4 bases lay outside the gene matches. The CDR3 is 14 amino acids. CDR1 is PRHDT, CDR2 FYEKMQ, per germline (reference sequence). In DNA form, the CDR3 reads TGTGCCAGCAGCTACCGACAGGGGGCGTACGAGCAGTACTTC. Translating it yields CASSYRQGAYEQYF.

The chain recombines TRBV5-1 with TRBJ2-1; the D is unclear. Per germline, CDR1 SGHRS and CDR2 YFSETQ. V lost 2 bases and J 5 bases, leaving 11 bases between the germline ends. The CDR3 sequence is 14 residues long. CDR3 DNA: TGCGCCAGCAGCTTTGGCCAGGTCAACAATGAGCAGTTCTTC. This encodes CASSFGQVNNEQFF.

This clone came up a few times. The CDR3 spells CASSYSGGRGTEAFF. The CDR3 bases are TGTGCCAGCAGTTACTCGGGGGGGCGCGGCACTGAAGCTTTCTTT. The V call is TRBV6-6, the J call TRBJ1-1, with D possibly being TRBD1 (6 bases). There are 15 residues in the CDR3. CDR1 and CDR2 (germline): MNHNY, SVGAGI (reference sequence). V shed 0 bases and J shed 4 bases, with 12 bases lying between them.

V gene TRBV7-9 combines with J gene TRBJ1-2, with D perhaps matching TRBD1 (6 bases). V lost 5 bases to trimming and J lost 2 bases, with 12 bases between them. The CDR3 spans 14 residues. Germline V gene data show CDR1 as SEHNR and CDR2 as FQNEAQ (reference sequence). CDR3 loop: CASSTGHKNYGYTF. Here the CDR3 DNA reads TGTGCCAGCAGCACGGGACACAAGAACTATGGCTACACCTTC. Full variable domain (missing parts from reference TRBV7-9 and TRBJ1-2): DTGVSQNPRHKITKRGQNVTFRCDPISEHNRLYWYRQTLGQGPEFLTYFQNEAQLEKSRLLSDRFSAERPKGSFSTLEIQRTEQGDSAMYLCASSTGHKNYGYTFGSGTRLTVV.

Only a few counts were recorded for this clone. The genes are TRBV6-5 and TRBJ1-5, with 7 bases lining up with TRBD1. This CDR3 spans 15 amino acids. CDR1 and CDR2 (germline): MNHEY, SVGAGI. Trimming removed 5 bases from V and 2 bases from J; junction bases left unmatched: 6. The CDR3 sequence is CASSASTGRNQPQHF. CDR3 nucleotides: TGTGCCAGCAGTGCTTCGACAGGGCGCAATCAGCCCCAGCATTTT.

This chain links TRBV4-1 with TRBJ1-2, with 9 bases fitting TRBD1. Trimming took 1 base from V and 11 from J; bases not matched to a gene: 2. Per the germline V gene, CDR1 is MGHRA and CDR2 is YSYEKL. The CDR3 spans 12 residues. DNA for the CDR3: TGCGCCAGCAGCCAAGGGACAGGGGTTTACACCTTC. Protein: CASSQGTGVYTF.

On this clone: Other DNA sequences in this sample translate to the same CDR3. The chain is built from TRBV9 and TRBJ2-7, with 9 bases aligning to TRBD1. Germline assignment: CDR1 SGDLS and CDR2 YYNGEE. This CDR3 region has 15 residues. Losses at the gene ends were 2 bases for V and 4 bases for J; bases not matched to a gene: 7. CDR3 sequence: CASSVTGQGPYEQYF. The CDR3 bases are TGTGCCAGCAGCGTGACGGGACAGGGTCCATACGAGCAGTACTTC.